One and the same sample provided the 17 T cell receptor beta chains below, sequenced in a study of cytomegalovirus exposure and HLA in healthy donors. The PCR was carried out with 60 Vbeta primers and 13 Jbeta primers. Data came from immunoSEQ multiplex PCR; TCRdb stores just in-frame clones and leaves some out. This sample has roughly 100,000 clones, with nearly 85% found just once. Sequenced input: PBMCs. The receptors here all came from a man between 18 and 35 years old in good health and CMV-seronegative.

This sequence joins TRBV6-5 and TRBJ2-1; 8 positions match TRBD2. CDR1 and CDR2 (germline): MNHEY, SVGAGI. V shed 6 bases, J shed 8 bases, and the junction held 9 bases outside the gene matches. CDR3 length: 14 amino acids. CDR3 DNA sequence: TGTGCCAGCAGAGAACTAGCGGATTTGGATGAGCAGTTCTTC. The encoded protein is CASRELADLDEQFF.

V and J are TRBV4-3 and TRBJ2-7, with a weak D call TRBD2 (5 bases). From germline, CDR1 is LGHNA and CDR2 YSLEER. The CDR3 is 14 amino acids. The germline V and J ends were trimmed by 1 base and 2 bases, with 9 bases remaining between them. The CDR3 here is CASSQALEAYEQYF. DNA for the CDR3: TGCGCCAGCAGCCAAGCTCTGGAGGCCTACGAGCAGTACTTC.

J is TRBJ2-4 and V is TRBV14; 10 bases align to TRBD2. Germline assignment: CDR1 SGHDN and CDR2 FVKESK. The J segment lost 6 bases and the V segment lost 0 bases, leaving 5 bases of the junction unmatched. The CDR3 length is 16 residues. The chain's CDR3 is CASSQEPSGSGNIQYF. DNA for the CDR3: TGTGCCAGCAGCCAAGAGCCTAGCGGGAGTGGAAACATTCAGTACTTC. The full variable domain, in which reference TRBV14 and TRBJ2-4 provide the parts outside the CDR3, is EAGVTQFPSHSVIEKGQTVTLRCDPISGHDNLYWYRRVMGKEIKFLLHFVKESKQDESGMPNNRFLAERTGGTYSTLKVQPAELEDSGVYFCASSQEPSGSGNIQYFGAGTRLSVL.

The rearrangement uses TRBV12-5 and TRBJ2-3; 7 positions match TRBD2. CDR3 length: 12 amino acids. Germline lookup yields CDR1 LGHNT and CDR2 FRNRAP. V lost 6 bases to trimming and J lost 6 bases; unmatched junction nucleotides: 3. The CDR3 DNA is TGTGCTAGTGGCTGGGGAGGGGATACGCAGTATTTT. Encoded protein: CASGWGGDTQYF.

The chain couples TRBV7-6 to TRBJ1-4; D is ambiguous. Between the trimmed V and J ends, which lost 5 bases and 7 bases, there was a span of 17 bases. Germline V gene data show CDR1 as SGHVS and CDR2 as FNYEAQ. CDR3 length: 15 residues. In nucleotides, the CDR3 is TGTGCCAGCAGCCCCCGGGTCCGTCCGACTGAAAAACTGTTTTTT. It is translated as CASSPRVRPTEKLFF.

The CDR3 bases are TGTGCCAGCAGCGTAAGCGGGAGGGCCGGTGAGACCCAGTACTTC. Amino acid sequence: CASSVSGRAGETQYF. The rearrangement uses TRBV7-9 and TRBJ2-5, with 10 positions matching TRBD2. The junction had 8 bases not matched to a gene; V was cut back by 5 bases and J by 5 bases. Germline CDR1 and CDR2: SEHNR and FQNEAQ (reference sequence). The CDR3 is 15 residues long.

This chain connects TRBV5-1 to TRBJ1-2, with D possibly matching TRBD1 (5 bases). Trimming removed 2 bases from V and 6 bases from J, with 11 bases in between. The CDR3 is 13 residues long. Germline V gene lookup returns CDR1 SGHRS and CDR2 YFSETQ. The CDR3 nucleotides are TGCGCCAGCAGCTTTGGGGCAGTGGATGGCTACACCTTC. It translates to CASSFGAVDGYTF.

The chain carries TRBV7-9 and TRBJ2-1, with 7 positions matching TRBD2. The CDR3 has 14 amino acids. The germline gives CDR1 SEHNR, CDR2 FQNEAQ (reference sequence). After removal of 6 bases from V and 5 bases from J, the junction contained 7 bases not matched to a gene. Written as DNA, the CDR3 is TGTGCCAGCAGGGAGCATGCGGGGGACAATGAGCAGTTCTTC. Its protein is CASREHAGDNEQFF.

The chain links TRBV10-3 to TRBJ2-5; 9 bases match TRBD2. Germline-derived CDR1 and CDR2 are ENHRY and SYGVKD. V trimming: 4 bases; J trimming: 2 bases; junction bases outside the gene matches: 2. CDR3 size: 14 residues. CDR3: CAISGLAVQETQYF. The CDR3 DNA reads TGTGCCATCAGTGGACTAGCGGTGCAAGAGACCCAGTACTTC.

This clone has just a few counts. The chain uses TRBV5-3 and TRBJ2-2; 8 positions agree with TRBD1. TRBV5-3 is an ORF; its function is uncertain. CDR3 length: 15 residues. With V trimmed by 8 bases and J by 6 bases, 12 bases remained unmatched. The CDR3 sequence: CASDVGQGGSGELFF. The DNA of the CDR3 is TGTGCCAGCGACGTCGGACAGGGTGGATCCGGGGAGCTGTTTTTT.

The DNA for the CDR3 is TGTGCCAGCAGTGATGGGCGCGAGCAGTACTTC. Its translation: CASSDGREQYF. The rearrangement joins TRBV6-5 to TRBJ2-7; D unclear. Germline V gene lookup returns CDR1 MNHEY and CDR2 SVGAGI. The CDR3 covers 11 residues. With 5 bases removed from V and 6 bases from J, the gap between germline ends came to 8 bases.

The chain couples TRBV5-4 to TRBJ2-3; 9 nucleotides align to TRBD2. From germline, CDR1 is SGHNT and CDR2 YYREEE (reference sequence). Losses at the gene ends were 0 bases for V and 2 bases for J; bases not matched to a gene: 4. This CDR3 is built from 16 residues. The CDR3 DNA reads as TGTGCCAGCAGCTTGGAAGCGGGAGGAAACACAGATACGCAGTATTTT. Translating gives CASSLEAGGNTDTQYF.

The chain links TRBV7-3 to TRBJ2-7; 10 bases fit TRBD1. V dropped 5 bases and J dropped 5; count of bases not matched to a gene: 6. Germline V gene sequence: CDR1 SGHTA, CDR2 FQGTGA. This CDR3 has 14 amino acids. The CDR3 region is CASSLGQGSHEQYF. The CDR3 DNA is TGTGCCAGCAGCCTGGGACAGGGGTCGCACGAGCAGTACTTC.

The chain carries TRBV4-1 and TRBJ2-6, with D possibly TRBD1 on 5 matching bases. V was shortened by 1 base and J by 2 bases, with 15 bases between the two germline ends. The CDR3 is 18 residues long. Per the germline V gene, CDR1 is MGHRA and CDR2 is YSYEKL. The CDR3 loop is CASSQVGRENAGANVLTF. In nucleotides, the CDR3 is TGCGCCAGCAGCCAAGTAGGCAGGGAAAACGCTGGGGCCAACGTCCTGACTTTC.

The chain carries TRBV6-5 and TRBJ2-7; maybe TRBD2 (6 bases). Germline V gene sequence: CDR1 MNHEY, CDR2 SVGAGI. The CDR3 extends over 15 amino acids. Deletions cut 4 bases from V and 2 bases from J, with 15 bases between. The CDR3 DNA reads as TGTGCCAGCAGTTTCCCAAAGGAGGGCGCCTACGAGCAGTACTTC. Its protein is CASSFPKEGAYEQYF.

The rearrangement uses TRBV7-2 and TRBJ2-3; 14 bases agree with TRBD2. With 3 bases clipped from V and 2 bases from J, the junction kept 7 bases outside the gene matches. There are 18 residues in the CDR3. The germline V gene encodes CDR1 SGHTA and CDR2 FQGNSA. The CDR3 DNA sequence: TGTGCCAGCAGCTTGACTAGCGGGAGGGCCCTGGACACAGATACGCAGTATTTT. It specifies CASSLTSGRALDTDTQYF.

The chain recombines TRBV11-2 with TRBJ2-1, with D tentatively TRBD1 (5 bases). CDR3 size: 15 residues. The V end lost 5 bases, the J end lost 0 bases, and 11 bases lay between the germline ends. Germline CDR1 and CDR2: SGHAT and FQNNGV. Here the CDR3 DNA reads TGTGCCAGCAGCCCACAGGTTAGCTCCTACAATGAGCAGTTCTTC. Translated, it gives CASSPQVSSYNEQFF.